A single sample gave rise to the 11 T cell receptor beta chains below, sequenced in a study of cytomegalovirus exposure and HLA in healthy donors. The PCR was carried out with 60 Vbeta primers and 13 Jbeta primers. Measured with immunoSEQ multiplex PCR; TCRdb has only the in-frame clones, and not every one. There are approximately 100,000 clones in the sample; 85% to 90% occur only once, and 3.5% to 5% lies in the top ten. The specimen was PBMCs. The receptors were gathered from a young man in good health and CMV-seronegative.

The genes are TRBV19 and TRBJ2-3, with TRBD1 matching over 8 bases. Germline V lookup: CDR1 LNHDA, CDR2 SQIVND (reference sequence). The trim removed 5 bases at V and 2 bases at J, leaving 12 bases unmatched. The CDR3 has 17 amino acids. CDR3 in DNA: TGTGCCAGTAGTCTCCTGGGACAGGACCCAACCACAGATACGCAGTATTTT. Amino acid sequence: CASSLLGQDPTTDTQYF.

This clone was counted once. V usage is TRBV27 and J usage is TRBJ2-3; 7 bases are a match to TRBD1. V lost 4 bases and J lost 2; bases outside the gene matches: 18. The CDR3 is 19 residues long. Germline loops: CDR1 MNHEY, CDR2 SMNVEV (reference sequence). The CDR3 coding sequence is TGTGCCAGCAGTTCCCTACGATCTACACAGGGGATACCCACAGATACGCAGTATTTT. As protein: CASSSLRSTQGIPTDTQYF.

The J gene is TRBJ2-7, the V gene TRBV7-9, with D perhaps matching TRBD2 (6 bases). The CDR3 spans 15 residues. The V end was cut by 5 bases, the J end by 2 bases, with 16 bases between. Germline V gene sequence: CDR1 SEHNR, CDR2 FQNEAQ (reference sequence). The CDR3 nucleotides read TGTGCCAGCAGCCCCCTAGCGTATGAAACCTACGAGCAGTACTTC. Residues: CASSPLAYETYEQYF.

CDR3 protein: CASSLAPGRSSYNEQFF. CDR3 nucleotide sequence: TGTGCCAGCAGCTTAGCGCCTGGGAGGAGCTCCTACAATGAGCAGTTCTTC. The chain is built from TRBV7-2 and TRBJ2-1; D is perhaps TRBD2 (6 bases). Trimming pared 0 bases from V and 0 bases from J, leaving 12 bases between. CDR1 and CDR2 from the germline V gene are SGHTA and FQGNSA. The CDR3 runs 17 residues. Combining the CDR3 with reference TRBV7-2 and TRBJ2-1 gives the whole variable domain GAGVSQSPSNKVTEKGKDVELRCDPISGHTALYWYRQSLGQGLEFLIYFQGNSAPDKSGLPSDRFSAERTGGSVSTLTIQRTQQEDSAVYLCASSLAPGRSSYNEQFFGPGTRLTVL.

V usage is TRBV7-2 and J usage is TRBJ1-2; D not certain. Germline CDR1 is SGHTA and CDR2 is FQGNSA. Trimming stripped 5 bases from V and 4 bases from J, with 8 bases between. The CDR3 runs 12 residues. Here the CDR3 reads CASSLSGYGYTF. In DNA, the CDR3 is TGTGCCAGCAGCCTATCAGGCTATGGCTACACCTTC.

CDR3: CAGSSQGRFYTF. The CDR3 DNA reads as TGTGCCGGTTCATCGCAGGGAAGGTTCTACACCTTC. The V call is TRBV19, the J call TRBJ1-2; D possibly corresponds to TRBD1 (5 bases). Trimming left V 11 bases short and J 10 bases short, with 20 bases between. This CDR3 is 12 amino acids long. CDR1 LNHDA and CDR2 SQIVND come from the germline V gene (reference sequence).

The rearrangement joins TRBV29-1 to TRBJ1-1; D perhaps matches TRBD1 (5 bases). Germline-derived CDR1 and CDR2 are SQVTM and ANQGSEA. Trimming cost V 6 bases and J 5 bases, with 13 bases left between them. This CDR3 spans 12 amino acids. The chain's CDR3 is CSVAGRGTEAFF. CDR3 sequence (DNA): TGCAGCGTCGCAGGGCGTGGGACTGAAGCTTTCTTT.

This sequence joins TRBV23-1 and TRBJ1-4, with TRBD1 matching over 7 bases. TRBV23-1 is annotated as an ORF whose role is uncertain. The CDR3 is made up of 17 amino acids. V lost 4 bases to trimming and J lost 7 bases; unmatched junction nucleotides: 15. CDR3 sequence reads: CASSPNPKRGLSEKLFF. Here the CDR3 DNA reads TGCGCCAGCAGTCCCAATCCGAAGAGGGGGCTAAGTGAAAAACTGTTTTTT.

This clone was observed once. This rearrangement joins TRBV19 to TRBJ2-1, with 9 bases aligning to TRBD2. J was trimmed by 4 bases and V by 3 bases; bases with no gene match: 13. CDR1 is LNHDA, CDR2 SQIVND, per germline (reference sequence). The CDR3 is 18 residues long. The CDR3 nucleotides are TGTGCCAGTAGTATGTTAGGGGGTGCGGGAGGGTCATACAATGAGCAGTTCTTC. It translates to CASSMLGGAGGSYNEQFF.

This clone was seen just once. This sequence joins TRBV9 and TRBJ1-2; 8 bases match TRBD1. CDR1 is SGDLS, CDR2 YYNGEE, per germline. The length of the CDR3 is 15 residues. After removal of 0 bases from V and 8 bases from J, the junction contained 9 bases not matched to a gene. The CDR3: CASSVAGGASGGYTF. Here the CDR3 DNA reads TGTGCCAGCAGCGTAGCAGGGGGCGCCTCCGGCGGCTACACCTTC. Complete variable domain (other parts from reference TRBV9 and TRBJ1-2): DSGVTQTPKHLITATGQRVTLRCSPRSGDLSVYWYQQSLDQGLQFLIQYYNGEERAKGNILERFSAQQFPDLHSELNLSSLELGDSALYFCASSVAGGASGGYTFGSGTRLTVV.

The V call is TRBV27, the J call TRBJ2-3, with 8 bases fitting TRBD2. Germline CDR1 reads MNHEY; CDR2 reads SMNVEV (reference sequence). This CDR3 contains 21 residues. Trimming took 6 bases from V and 6 from J; bases not matched to a gene: 29. The CDR3 is CASRRDPLMAGRATEADTQYF. Here the CDR3 DNA reads TGTGCCAGCAGAAGGGACCCCCTAATGGCCGGGAGGGCCACAGAAGCTGATACGCAGTATTTT.